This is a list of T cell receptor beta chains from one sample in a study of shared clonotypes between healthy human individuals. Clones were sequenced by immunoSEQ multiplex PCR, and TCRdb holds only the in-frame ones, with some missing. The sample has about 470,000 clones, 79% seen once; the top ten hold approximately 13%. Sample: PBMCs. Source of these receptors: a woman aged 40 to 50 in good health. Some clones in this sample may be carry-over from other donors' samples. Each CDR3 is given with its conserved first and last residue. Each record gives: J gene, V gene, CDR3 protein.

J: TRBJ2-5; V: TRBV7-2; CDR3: CASSLSAGAFWEQYF
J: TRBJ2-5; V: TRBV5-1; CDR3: CASSIGLAGGRETQYF
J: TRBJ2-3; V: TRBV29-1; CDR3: CSARGAFDTDTQYF
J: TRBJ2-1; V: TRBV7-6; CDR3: CASSSRTGEPFF
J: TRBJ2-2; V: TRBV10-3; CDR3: CATETRTNTGELFF
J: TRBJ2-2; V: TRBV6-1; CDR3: CASSGMTGDVGELFF
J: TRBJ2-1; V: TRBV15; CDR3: CATSSPYRGLADLSSYNEQFF
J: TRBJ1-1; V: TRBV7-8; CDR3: CASSLVHEAFF
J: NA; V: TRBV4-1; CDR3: CASSQDPEQYF
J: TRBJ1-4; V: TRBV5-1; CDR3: CASSAGQTLMRKLFF
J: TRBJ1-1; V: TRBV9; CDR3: CASSPGQGAWNTEAFF
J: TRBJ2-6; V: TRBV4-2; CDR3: CASSQGTSGRVLKGANVLTF
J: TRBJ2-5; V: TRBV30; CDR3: CAWSFQGETQYF
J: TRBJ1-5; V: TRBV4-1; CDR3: CASSQVRVNQPQHF
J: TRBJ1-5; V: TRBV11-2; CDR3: CASSLDHSRPQHF
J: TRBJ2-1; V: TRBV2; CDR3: CASNLLAGGEQFF
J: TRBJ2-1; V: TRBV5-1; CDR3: CASSLVLAGGGNEQFF
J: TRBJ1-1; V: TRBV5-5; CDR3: CASSLARGMADTEAFF
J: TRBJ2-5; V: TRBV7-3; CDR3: CASSLTPGVQETQYF
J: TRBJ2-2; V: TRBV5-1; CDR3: CATQAGGNTGELFF
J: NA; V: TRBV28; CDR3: CASSGGLANSYEQYF
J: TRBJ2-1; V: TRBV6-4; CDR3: CASSDATSGDYNEQFF
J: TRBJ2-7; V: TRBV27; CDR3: CASSLSKGSGGEQYF
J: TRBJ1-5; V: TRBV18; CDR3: CASSPGAGKRNQPQHF
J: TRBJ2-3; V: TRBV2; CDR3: CASRLAGHTDTQYF
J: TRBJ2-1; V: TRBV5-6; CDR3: CASSLVAASSYNEQFF
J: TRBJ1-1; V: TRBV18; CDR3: CASSIDRQGFTEAFF
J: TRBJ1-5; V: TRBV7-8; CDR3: CASSGDRVSQPQHF
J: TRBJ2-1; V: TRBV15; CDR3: CATSRDPAAGGINEQFF
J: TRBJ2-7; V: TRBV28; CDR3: CASRPPGTVGEQYF
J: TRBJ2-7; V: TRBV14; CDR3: CASSPRTGRVEQYF
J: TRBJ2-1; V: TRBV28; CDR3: CASSSSTSATYNEQFF
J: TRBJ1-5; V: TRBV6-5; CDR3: CASSPLVTRDQPQHF
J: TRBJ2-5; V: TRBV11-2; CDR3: CASSSFVSAGTSGPWAQYF
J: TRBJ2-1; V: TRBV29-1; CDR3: CSVARQDYNEQFF
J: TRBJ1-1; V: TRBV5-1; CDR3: CASSVGRAEAFF
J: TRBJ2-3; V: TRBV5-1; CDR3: CASSLGPTGDTQYF
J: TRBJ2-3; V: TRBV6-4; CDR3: CASSDRPATDTQYF
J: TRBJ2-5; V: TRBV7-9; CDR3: CASSWGGDSKQETQYF
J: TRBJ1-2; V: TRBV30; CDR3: CAWSTGTGDGYTF
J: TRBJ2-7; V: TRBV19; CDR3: CASSITSGSSYEQYF
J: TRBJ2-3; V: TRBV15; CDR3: CATSRDRWDTQYF
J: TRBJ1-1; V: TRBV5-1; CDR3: CASSPAGRGLMNTEAFF
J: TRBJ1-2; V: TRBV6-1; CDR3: CASSETVGYGYTF
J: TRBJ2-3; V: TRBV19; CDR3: CASSIDARVNTQYF
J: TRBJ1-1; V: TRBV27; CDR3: CASARDTEAFF
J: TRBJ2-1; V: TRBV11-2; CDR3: CASSLGTLAGRNEQFF
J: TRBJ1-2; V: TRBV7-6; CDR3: CASSQNRAGYGYTF
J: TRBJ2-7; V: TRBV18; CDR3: CASSQTSGSLDEQYF
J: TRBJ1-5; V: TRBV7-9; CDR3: CASSQEAGISNQPQHF
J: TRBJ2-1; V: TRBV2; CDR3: CASSESAGTIGEQFF
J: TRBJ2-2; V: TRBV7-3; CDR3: CASSWGQGFSGELFF
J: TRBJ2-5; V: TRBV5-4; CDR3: CASSLELAGGGETQYF
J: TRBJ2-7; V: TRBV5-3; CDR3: CARSITHGSRRAYEQYF
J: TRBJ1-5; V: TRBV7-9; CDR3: CASSAGNQPQHF
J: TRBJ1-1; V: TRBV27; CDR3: CASSPSKVQNTEAFF
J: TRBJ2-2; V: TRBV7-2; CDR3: CASSQMGLAGRGGELFF